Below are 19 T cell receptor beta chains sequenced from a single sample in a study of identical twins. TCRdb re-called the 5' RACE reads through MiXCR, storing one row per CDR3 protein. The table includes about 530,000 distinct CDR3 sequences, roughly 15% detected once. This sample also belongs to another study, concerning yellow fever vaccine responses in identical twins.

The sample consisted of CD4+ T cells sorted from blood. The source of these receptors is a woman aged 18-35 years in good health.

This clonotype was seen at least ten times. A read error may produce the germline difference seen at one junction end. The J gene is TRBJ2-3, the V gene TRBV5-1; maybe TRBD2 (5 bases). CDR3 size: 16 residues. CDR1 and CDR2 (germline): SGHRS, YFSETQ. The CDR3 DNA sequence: TGTGCCAGCAGTTTAGCCAGCGGTGCTAGCACAGATACGCAGTATTTT. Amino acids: CASSLASGASTDTQYF.

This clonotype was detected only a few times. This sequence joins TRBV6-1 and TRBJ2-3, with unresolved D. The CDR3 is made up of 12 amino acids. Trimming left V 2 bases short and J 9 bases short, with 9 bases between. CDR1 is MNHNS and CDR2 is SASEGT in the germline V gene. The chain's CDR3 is CASSERILTQYF. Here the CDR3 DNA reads TGTGCCAGCAGTGAACGCATTTTGACGCAGTATTTT.

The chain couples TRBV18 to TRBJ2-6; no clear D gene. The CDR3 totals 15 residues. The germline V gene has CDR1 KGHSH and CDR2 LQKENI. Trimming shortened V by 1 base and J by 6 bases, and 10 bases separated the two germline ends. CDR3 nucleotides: TGTGCCAGCTCACCACGGGCAGGTGAGGCCAACGTCCTGACTTTC. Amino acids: CASSPRAGEANVLTF.

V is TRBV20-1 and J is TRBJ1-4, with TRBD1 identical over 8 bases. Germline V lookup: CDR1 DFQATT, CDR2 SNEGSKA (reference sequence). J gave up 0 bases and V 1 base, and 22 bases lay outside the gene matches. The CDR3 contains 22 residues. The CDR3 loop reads CSARVGRPNGQGVLATNEKLFF. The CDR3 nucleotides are TGCAGTGCTAGAGTTGGCCGGCCCAACGGACAGGGCGTGCTTGCAACTAATGAAAAACTGTTTTTT.

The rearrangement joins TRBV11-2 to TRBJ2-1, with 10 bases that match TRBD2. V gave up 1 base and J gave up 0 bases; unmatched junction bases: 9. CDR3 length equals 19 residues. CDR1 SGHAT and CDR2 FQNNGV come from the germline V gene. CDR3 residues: CASSLVASGSVSSYNEQFF. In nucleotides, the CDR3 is TGTGCCAGCAGCTTAGTAGCTAGCGGGAGTGTTAGCTCCTACAATGAGCAGTTCTTC.

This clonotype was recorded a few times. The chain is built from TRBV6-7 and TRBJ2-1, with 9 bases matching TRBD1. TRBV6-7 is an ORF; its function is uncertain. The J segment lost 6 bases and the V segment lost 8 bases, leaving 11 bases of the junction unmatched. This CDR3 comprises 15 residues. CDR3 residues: CASGITGGPSNEQFF. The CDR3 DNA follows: TGTGCCAGCGGGATAACAGGGGGCCCCTCCAATGAGCAGTTCTTC.

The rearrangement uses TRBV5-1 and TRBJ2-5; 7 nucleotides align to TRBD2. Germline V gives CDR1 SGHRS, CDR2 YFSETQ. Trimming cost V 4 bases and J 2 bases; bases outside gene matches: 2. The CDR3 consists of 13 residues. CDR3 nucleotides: TGCGCCAGCAGCATGCGGGGGCAAGAGACCCAGTACTTC. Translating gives CASSMRGQETQYF.

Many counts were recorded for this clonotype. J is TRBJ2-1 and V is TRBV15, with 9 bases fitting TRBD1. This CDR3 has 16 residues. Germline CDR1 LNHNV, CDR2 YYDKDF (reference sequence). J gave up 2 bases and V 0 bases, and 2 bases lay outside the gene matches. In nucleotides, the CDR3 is TGTGCCACCAGCAGAGAAGGGACAGGGCCCTACAATGAGCAGTTCTTC. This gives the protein CATSREGTGPYNEQFF.

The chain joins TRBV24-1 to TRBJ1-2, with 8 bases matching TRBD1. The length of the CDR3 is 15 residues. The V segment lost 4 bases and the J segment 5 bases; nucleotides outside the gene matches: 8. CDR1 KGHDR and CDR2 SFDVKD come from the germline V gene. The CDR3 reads CATSDTGTGVYGYTF. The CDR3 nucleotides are TGTGCCACCAGTGACACCGGGACAGGAGTTTATGGCTACACCTTC.

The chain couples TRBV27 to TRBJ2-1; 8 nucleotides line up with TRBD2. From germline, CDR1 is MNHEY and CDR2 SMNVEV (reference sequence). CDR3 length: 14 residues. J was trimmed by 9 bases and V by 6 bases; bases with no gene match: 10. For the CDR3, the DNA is TGTGCCAGCAGGTCTAGCGGGCGTCAGGGTGAGCAGTTCTTC. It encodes CASRSSGRQGEQFF.

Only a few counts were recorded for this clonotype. The CDR3 DNA reads TGTGCCATCGGGGTGAACTATGGCTACACCTTC. Translated, it gives CAIGVNYGYTF. This chain links TRBV10-3 with TRBJ1-2; D call uncertain. Germline loops: CDR1 ENHRY, CDR2 SYGVKD. The CDR3 sequence is 11 residues long. Trimming shortened V by 8 bases and J by 2 bases, and 6 bases separated the two germline ends.

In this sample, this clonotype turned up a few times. The CDR3 DNA is TGTGCCAGCAGCTTAACCGGCTCAACTAGAGGGTTATACAATGAGCAGTTCTTC. This translates into CASSLTGSTRGLYNEQFF. The chain links TRBV7-3 to TRBJ2-1; perhaps TRBD2 as D (5 bases). Per the germline V gene, CDR1 is SGHTA and CDR2 is FQGTGA. The CDR3 totals 18 residues. Trimming stripped 0 bases from V and 4 bases from J, with 19 bases between.

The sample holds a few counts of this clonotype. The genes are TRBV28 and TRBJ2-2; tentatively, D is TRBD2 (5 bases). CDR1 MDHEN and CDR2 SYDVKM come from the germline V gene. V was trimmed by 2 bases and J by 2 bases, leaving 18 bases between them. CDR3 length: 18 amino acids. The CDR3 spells CASSLEGLHEKNTGELFF. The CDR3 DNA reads TGTGCCAGCAGTTTAGAGGGCCTACACGAAAAAAACACCGGGGAGCTGTTTTTT. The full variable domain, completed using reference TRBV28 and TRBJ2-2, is DVKVTQSSRYLVKRTGEKVFLECVQDMDHENMFWYRQDPGLGLRLIYFSYDVKMKEKGDIPEGYSVSREKKERFSLILESASTNQTSMYLCASSLEGLHEKNTGELFFGEGSRLTVL.

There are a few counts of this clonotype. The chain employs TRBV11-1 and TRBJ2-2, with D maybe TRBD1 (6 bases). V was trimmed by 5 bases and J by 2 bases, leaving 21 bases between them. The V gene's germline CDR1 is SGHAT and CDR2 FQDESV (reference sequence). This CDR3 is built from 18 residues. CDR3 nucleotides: TGTGCCAGCAGCCTTGTACGCTACAGGGCCGCAAACACCGGGGAGCTGTTTTTT. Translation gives CASSLVRYRAANTGELFF.

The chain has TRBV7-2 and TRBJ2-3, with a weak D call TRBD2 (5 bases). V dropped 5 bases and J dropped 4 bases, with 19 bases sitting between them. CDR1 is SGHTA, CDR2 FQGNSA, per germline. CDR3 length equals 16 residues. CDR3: CASSPRSLATPDTQYF. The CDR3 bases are TGTGCCAGCAGCCCTCGTAGTCTAGCTACTCCAGATACGCAGTATTTT.

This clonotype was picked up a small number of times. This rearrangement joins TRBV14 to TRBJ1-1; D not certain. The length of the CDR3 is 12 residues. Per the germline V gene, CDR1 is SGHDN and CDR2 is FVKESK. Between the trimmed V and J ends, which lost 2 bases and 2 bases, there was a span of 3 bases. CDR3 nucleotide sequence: TGTGCCAGCAGCCAATTCAACACTGAAGCTTTCTTT. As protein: CASSQFNTEAFF. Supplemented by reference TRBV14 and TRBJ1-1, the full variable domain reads EAGVTQFPSHSVIEKGQTVTLRCDPISGHDNLYWYRRVMGKEIKFLLHFVKESKQDESGMPNNRFLAERTGGTYSTLKVQPAELEDSGVYFCASSQFNTEAFFGQGTRLTVV.

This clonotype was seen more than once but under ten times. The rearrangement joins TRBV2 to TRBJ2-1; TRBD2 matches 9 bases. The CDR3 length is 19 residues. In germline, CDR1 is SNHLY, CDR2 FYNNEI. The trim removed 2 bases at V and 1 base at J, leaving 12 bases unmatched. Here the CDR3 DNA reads TGTGCCAGCAGTGAAACCCTGAGGCTAGCGGGACTATCCTACAATGAGCAGTTCTTC. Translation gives CASSETLRLAGLSYNEQFF. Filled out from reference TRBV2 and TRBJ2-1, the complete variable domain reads EPEVTQTPSHQVTQMGQEVILRCVPISNHLYFYWYRQILGQKVEFLVSFYNNEISEKSEIFDDQFSVERPDGSNFTLKIRSTKLEDSAMYFCASSETLRLAGLSYNEQFFGPGTRLTVL.

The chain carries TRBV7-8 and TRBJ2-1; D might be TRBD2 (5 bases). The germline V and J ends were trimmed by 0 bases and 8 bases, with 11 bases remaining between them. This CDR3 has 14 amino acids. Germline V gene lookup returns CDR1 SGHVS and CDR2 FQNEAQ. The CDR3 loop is CASSLARESHEQFF. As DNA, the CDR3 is TGTGCCAGCAGCTTAGCCCGGGAATCCCATGAGCAGTTCTTC. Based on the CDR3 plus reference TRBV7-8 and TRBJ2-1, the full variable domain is GAGVSQSPRYKVAKRGQDVALRCDPISGHVSLFWYQQALGQGPEFLTYFQNEAQLDKSGLPSDRFFAERPEGSVSTLKIQRTQQEDSAVYLCASSLARESHEQFFGPGTRLTVL.

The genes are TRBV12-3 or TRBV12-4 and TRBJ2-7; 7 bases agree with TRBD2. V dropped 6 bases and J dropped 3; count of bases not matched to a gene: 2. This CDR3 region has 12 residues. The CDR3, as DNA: TGTGCCAGCAGCTGGACTAGCTACGAGCAGTACTTC. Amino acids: CASSWTSYEQYF.